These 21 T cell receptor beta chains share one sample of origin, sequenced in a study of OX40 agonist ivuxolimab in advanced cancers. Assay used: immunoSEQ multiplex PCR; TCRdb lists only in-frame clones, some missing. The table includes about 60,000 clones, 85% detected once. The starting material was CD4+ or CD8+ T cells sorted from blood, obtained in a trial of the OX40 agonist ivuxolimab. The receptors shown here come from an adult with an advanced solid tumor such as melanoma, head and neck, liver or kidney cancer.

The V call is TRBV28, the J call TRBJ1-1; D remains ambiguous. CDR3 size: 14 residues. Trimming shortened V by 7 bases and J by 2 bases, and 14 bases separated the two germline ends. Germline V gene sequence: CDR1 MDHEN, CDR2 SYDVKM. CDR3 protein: CASNKERQNTEAFF. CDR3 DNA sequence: TGTGCCAGCAATAAGGAGCGACAAAACACTGAAGCTTTCTTT.

Here the CDR3 DNA reads TGCGCCAGCAGTCAACCACCCCCGGGACTAGCGGGAGAGTTTCGGAAGGGCCCTTTGGACGAGCAGTACTTC. This sequence encodes CASSQPPPGLAGEFRKGPLDEQYF. V and J are TRBV23-1 and TRBJ2-7; 14 nucleotides agree with TRBD2. TRBV23-1 is sorted into the ORF group, with uncertain function. With V trimmed by 2 bases and J by 5 bases, 29 bases remained unmatched. This CDR3 is built from 24 residues.

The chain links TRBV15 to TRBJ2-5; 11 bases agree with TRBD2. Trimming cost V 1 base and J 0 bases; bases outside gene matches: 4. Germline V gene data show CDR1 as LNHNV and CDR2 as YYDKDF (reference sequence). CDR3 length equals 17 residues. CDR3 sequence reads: CATSRGLAGQYQETQYF. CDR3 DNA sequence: TGTGCCACCAGCAGAGGACTAGCGGGGCAGTACCAAGAGACCCAGTACTTC.

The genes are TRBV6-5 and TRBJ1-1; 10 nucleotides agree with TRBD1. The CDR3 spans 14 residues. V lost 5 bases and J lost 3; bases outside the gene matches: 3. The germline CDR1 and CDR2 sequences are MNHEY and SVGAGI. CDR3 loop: CASSPGTGDTEAFF. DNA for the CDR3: TGTGCCAGCAGTCCCGGGACAGGGGACACTGAAGCTTTCTTT.

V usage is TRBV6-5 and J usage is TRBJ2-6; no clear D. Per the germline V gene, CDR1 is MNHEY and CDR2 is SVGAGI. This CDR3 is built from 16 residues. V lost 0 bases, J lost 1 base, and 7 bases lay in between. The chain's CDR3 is CASSYSKVSGANVLTF. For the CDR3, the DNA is TGTGCCAGCAGTTACTCAAAAGTTTCTGGGGCCAACGTCCTGACTTTC.

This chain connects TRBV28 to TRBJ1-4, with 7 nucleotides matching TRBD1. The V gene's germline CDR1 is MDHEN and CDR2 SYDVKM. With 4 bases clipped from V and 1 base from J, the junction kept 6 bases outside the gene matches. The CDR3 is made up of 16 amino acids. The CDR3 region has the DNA TGTGCCAGCAGTTCACGAAACAGGGGAACTAATGAAAAACTGTTTTTT. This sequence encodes CASSSRNRGTNEKLFF.

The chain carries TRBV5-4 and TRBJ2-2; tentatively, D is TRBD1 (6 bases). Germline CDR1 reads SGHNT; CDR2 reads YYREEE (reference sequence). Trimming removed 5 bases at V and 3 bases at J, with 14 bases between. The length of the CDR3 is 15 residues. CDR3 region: CASSYYGGYTGELFF. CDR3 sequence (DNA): TGTGCCAGCAGTTATTATGGGGGCTACACCGGGGAGCTGTTTTTT.

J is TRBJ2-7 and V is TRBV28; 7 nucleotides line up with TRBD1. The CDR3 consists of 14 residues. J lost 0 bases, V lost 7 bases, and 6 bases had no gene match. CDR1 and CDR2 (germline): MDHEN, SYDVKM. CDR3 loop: CASTDRSSSYEQYF. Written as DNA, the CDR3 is TGTGCCAGCACGGACAGGTCCAGCTCCTACGAGCAGTACTTC.

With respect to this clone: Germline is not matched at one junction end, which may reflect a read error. CDR3 nucleotides: TGTGCCAGCAGTGAACGCCCGACAGTTACGTTC. It encodes CASSERPTVTF. The chain couples TRBV6-1 to TRBJ1-2, with D tentatively TRBD1 (5 bases). CDR1 and CDR2 (germline): MNHNS, SASEGT. The CDR3 has 11 residues.

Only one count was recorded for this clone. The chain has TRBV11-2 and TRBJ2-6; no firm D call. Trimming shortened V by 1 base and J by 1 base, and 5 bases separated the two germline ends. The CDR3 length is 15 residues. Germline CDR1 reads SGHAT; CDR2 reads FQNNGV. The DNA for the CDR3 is TGTGCCAGCAGCTTAGGAGGTTCTGGGGCCAACGTCCTGACTTTC. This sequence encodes CASSLGGSGANVLTF.

The CDR3 coding sequence is TGCAGCGCCGGGGGACGCACAGATACGCAGTATTTT. This codes for CSAGGRTDTQYF. The V gene is TRBV29-1, the J gene TRBJ2-3; D is perhaps TRBD2 (6 bases). This CDR3 region has 12 residues. The germline V and J ends were trimmed by 7 bases and 1 base, with 9 bases remaining between them. Germline lookup yields CDR1 SQVTM and CDR2 ANQGSEA.

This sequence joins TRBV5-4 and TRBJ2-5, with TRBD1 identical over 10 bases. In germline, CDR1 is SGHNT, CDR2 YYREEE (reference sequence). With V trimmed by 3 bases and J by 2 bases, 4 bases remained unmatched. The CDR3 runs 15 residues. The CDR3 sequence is CASSSSDRGQETQYF. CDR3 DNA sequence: TGTGCCAGCAGCTCCTCGGACAGGGGGCAAGAGACCCAGTACTTC.

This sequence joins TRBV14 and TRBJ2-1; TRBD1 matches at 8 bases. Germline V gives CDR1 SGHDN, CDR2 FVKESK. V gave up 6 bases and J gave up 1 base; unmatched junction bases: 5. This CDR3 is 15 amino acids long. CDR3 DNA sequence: TGTGCCAGCAGTTTCGACAGGGGTTCCTACAATGAGCAGTTCTTC. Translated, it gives CASSFDRGSYNEQFF.

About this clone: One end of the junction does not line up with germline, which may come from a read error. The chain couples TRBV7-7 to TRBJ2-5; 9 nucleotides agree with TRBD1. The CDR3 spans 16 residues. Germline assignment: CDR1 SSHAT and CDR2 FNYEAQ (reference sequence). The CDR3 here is CASSLGQGMNQETQYF. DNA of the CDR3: TGTGCTAGCAGCCTGGGACAGGGCATGAACCAAGAGACCCAGTACTTC.

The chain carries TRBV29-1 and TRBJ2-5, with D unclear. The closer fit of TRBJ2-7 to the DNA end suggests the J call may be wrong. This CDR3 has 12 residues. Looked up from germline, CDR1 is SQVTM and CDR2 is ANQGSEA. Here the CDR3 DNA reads TGCAGCGTTGAAAAGGAGTCGAACGAGCAGTACTTC. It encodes CSVEKESNEQYF.

The DNA for the CDR3 is TGCGCCAGCAGCCAAGTGAGAGGTGTGAGCTACACCTTC. Protein sequence: CASSQVRGVSYTF. The chain links TRBV4-1 to TRBJ1-2; D is uncertain. CDR3 length equals 13 residues. The germline V and J ends were trimmed by 1 base and 9 bases, with 12 bases remaining between them. CDR1 is MGHRA, CDR2 YSYEKL, per germline.

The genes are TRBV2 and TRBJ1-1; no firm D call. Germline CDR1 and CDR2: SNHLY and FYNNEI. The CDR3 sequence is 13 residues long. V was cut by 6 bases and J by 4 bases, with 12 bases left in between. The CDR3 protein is CASRGSWGTEAFF. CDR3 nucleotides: TGTGCCAGCAGGGGTTCCTGGGGCACTGAAGCTTTCTTT.

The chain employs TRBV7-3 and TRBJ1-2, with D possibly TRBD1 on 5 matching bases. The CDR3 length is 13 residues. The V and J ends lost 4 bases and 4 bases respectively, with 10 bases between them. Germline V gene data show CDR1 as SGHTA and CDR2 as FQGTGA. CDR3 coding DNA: TGTGCCAGCAGCTCAATTGGGGGCTATGGCTACACCTTC. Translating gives CASSSIGGYGYTF. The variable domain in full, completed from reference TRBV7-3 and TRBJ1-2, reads GAGVSQTPSNKVTEKGKYVELRCDPISGHTALYWYRQSLGQGPEFLIYFQGTGAADDSGLPNDRFFAVRPEGSVSTLKIQRTERGDSAVYLCASSSIGGYGYTFGSGTRLTVV.

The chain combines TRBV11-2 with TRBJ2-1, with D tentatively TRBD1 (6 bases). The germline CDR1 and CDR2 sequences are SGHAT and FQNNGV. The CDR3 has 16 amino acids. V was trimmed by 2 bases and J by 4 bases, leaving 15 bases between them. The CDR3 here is CASSLQTGIHYNEQFF. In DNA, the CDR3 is TGTGCCAGCAGCTTACAGACAGGCATCCATTACAATGAGCAGTTCTTC.

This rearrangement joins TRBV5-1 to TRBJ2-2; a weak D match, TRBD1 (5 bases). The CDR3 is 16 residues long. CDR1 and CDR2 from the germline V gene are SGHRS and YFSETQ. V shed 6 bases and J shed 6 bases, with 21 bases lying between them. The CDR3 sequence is CASNSHPQGWPGELFF. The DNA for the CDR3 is TGCGCCAGCAATTCCCACCCCCAGGGTTGGCCCGGGGAGCTGTTTTTT.

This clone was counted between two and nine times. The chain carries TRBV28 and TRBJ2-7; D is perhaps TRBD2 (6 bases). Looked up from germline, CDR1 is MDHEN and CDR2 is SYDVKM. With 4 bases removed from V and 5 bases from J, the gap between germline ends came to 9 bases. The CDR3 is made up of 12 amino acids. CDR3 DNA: TGTGCCAGCAGTTCGGGGGTCCACGAGCAGTACTTC. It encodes CASSSGVHEQYF. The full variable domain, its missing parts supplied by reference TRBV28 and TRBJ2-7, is DVKVTQSSRYLVKRTGEKVFLECVQDMDHENMFWYRQDPGLGLRLIYFSYDVKMKEKGDIPEGYSVSREKKERFSLILESASTNQTSMYLCASSSGVHEQYFGPGTRLTVT.